This T cell receptor beta chain emerged from a study of T cells in localized non-small cell lung cancer. Study results and limitations: For the top 100 tumor clones, a median approximately 61 also appeared in adjacent lung. Higher blood T cell density went with longer overall survival. T cell clonality was highest in uninvolved adjacent lung, above tumor.

TCRdb keeps only in-frame clones here, not all; method: immunoSEQ multiplex PCR. The table shows a few thousand clones, with around 29% occurring only once. Of note for this clone: No antigen is known for it.

CDR1 and CDR2 from the germline V gene are SGHDN and FVKESK. The V and J ends lost 1 base and 2 bases respectively, with 9 bases between them. CDR3 length: 14 residues. This TCR came from a woman aged 35-75 years with stage I lung adenocarcinoma. The material sequenced was lung tumor tissue, taken before any cancer treatment. V and J are TRBV14 and TRBJ2-7; no reliable D call. The CDR3 is CASSQGSMAYEQYF. DNA of the CDR3: TGTGCCAGCAGCCAAGGCAGTATGGCCTACGAGCAGTACTTC.